This entry lists 30 T cell receptor beta chains sequenced from one sample in a study of blood T cell repertoires in COVID-19. This table comes from immunoSEQ multiplex PCR, and its TCRdb copy is limited to in-frame clones, with some not included. The sample carries 250,000 or so clones, about 83% recorded once. Sample: peripheral blood. These receptors all stem from a woman aged 40 to 50 who had recovered from COVID-19.

This clone was seen a few times. V is TRBV2 and J is TRBJ1-5; D possibly corresponds to TRBD1 (5 bases). V was clipped by 7 bases and J by 5 bases, with 15 bases between them. Germline CDR1 and CDR2: SNHLY and FYNNEI. This CDR3 contains 14 residues. CDR3 in DNA: TGTGCCAGCACCCGGGCGGGGGACTATCAGCCCCAGCATTTT. Translating gives CASTRAGDYQPQHF.

This sequence joins TRBV2 and TRBJ2-1; tentative D call: TRBD2 (5 bases). Deletions cut 7 bases from V and 10 bases from J, with 14 bases between. The CDR3 covers 12 residues. Germline V gene data show CDR1 as SNHLY and CDR2 as FYNNEI. This CDR3 reads CASMNEGREQFF. The CDR3 DNA reads TGTGCCAGCATGAATGAGGGAAGAGAGCAGTTCTTC.

The chain recombines TRBV7-9 with TRBJ1-3, with 8 positions matching TRBD1. The germline V gene encodes CDR1 SEHNR and CDR2 FQNEAQ (reference sequence). The CDR3 loop spans 17 amino acids. After removal of 5 bases from V and 2 bases from J, the junction contained 11 bases not matched to a gene. Here the CDR3 reads CASSPRTGLSTGNTIYF. The CDR3 region has the DNA TGTGCCAGCAGCCCAAGGACAGGGTTAAGCACTGGAAACACCATATATTTT.

The V call is TRBV6-1, the J call TRBJ1-1; D is perhaps TRBD1 (6 bases). Germline V gene data show CDR1 as MNHNS and CDR2 as SASEGT. The V and J ends lost 1 base and 5 bases respectively, with 17 bases between them. This CDR3 comprises 16 residues. The CDR3 spells CASSEETGLGGTEAFF. The CDR3 bases are TGTGCCAGCAGTGAAGAGACAGGCCTAGGAGGAACTGAAGCTTTCTTT.

The gene calls are TRBV6-5 and TRBJ2-2; perhaps TRBD1 as D (6 bases). The CDR3 runs 16 residues. Trimming stripped 0 bases from V and 4 bases from J, with 12 bases between. In germline, CDR1 is MNHEY, CDR2 SVGAGI. In DNA form, the CDR3 reads TGTGCCAGCAGTTACTCAGCTGGGGGCGGCACCGGGGAGCTGTTTTTT. Translating gives CASSYSAGGGTGELFF.

This clone was counted a single time. V and J are TRBV6-4 and TRBJ2-1; 12 nucleotides match TRBD2. Germline CDR1 reads MRHNA; CDR2 reads SNTAGT. This CDR3 is built from 15 residues. V was clipped by 6 bases and J by 7 bases; unmatched bases: 7. The CDR3 bases are TGTGCCAGCAGCCTGACTAGCGGGGGAGGAAATGAGCAGTTCTTC. It specifies CASSLTSGGGNEQFF.

The rearrangement joins TRBV5-1 to TRBJ1-6, with 7 bases matching TRBD1. CDR3 length: 16 amino acids. Trimming cost V 4 bases and J 4 bases; bases outside gene matches: 8. Germline CDR1 SGHRS, CDR2 YFSETQ. The CDR3 DNA reads TGCGCCAGCAGCGTCTCAGGGGGTGGGTATAATTCACCCCTCCACTTT. This gives the protein CASSVSGGGYNSPLHF.

The table lists this clone with a few counts. This chain joins TRBV7-9 and TRBJ2-1; D perhaps matches TRBD1 (6 bases). Trimming took 0 bases from V and 5 from J, leaving 14 bases between them. This CDR3 has 16 residues. Germline V gene lookup returns CDR1 SEHNR and CDR2 FQNEAQ (reference sequence). Written as DNA, the CDR3 is TGTGCCAGCAGCTTAGCTCTGGCAGGGGCCCACAATGAGCAGTTCTTC. This encodes CASSLALAGAHNEQFF. The complete variable domain, with remaining parts taken from reference TRBV7-9 and TRBJ2-1, reads DTGVSQNPRHKITKRGQNVTFRCDPISEHNRLYWYRQTLGQGPEFLTYFQNEAQLEKSRLLSDRFSAERPKGSFSTLEIQRTEQGDSAMYLCASSLALAGAHNEQFFGPGTRLTVL.

This clone was counted a single time. V usage is TRBV29-1 and J usage is TRBJ2-1; the match to TRBD1 covers 9 bases. The CDR3 spans 17 residues. Unmatched junction bases numbered 15, after V lost 6 bases and J lost 3 bases. Per germline, CDR1 SQVTM and CDR2 ANQGSEA. In DNA, the CDR3 is TGCAGCGTCAAAACAGGGGGCGCTTTCATGAACTACAATGAGCAGTTCTTC. Its protein product is CSVKTGGAFMNYNEQFF.

This clone was seen just once. This CDR3 reads CASSYPGGLGTGELFF. In nucleotides, the CDR3 is TGTGCCAGCAGTTACCCCGGGGGGCTGGGCACCGGGGAGCTGTTTTTT. This chain joins TRBV6-5 and TRBJ2-2, with D perhaps TRBD2 (7 bases). The CDR3 contains 16 residues. The ends were cut back, 2 bases at V and 4 bases at J, with 14 bases in the middle. Germline lookup yields CDR1 MNHEY and CDR2 SVGAGI.

This sequence joins TRBV5-1 and TRBJ1-1, with D tentatively TRBD1 (5 bases). The CDR3 consists of 13 residues. The V end was cut by 9 bases, the J end by 3 bases, with 15 bases between. CDR1 is SGHRS, CDR2 YFSETQ, per germline. The CDR3 is CATSTGDHTEAFF. The CDR3 nucleotides are TGCGCCACCTCCACGGGGGATCACACTGAAGCTTTCTTT.

This sequence joins TRBV7-9 and TRBJ1-2; D ambiguous. The V and J ends lost 3 bases and 8 bases respectively, with 13 bases between them. The CDR3 runs 13 residues. In germline, CDR1 is SEHNR, CDR2 FQNEAQ (reference sequence). CDR3 in DNA: TGTGCCAGCAGCTTGGATGGGTCGCGGGGCTACACCTTC. Amino acid sequence: CASSLDGSRGYTF.

The chain employs TRBV7-2 and TRBJ2-5, with 9 positions matching TRBD1. Germline values: CDR1 SGHTA, CDR2 FQGNSA. The CDR3 is 16 amino acids. After removal of 5 bases from V and 5 bases from J, the junction contained 12 bases not matched to a gene. The CDR3 DNA sequence: TGTGCCAGCAGCATCCGGGACAGGGTCTGGGGGGAGACCCAGTACTTC. It encodes CASSIRDRVWGETQYF. Drawing the rest from reference TRBV7-2 and TRBJ2-5, the complete variable domain is GAGVSQSPSNKVTEKGKDVELRCDPISGHTALYWYRQSLGQGLEFLIYFQGNSAPDKSGLPSDRFSAERTGGSVSTLTIQRTQQEDSAVYLCASSIRDRVWGETQYFGPGTRLLVL.

This chain uses TRBV6-5 with TRBJ1-5; possible D gene TRBD1, 6 bases. Germline CDR1 is MNHEY and CDR2 is SVGAGI. Trimming stripped 5 bases from V and 5 bases from J, with 16 bases between. The CDR3 is 15 residues long. CDR3 in DNA: TGTGCCAGCAGTACGGACCTGACAGGAGATCAGCCCCAGCATTTT. Translation gives CASSTDLTGDQPQHF.

The chain employs TRBV7-9 and TRBJ2-5; weak D call: TRBD1 (6 bases). This CDR3 region has 15 residues. The germline V and J ends were trimmed by 3 bases and 2 bases, with 13 bases remaining between them. Per the germline V gene, CDR1 is SEHNR and CDR2 is FQNEAQ (reference sequence). In DNA, the CDR3 is TGTGCCAGCAGCTTGCCGGGACACCCGCAAGAGACCCAGTACTTC. It is translated as CASSLPGHPQETQYF.

V is TRBV4-1 and J is TRBJ2-5; TRBD2 is a possible D gene (6 bases). Between the trimmed V and J ends, which lost 1 base and 0 bases, there was a span of 9 bases. The CDR3 sequence is 15 residues long. Germline-derived CDR1 and CDR2 are MGHRA and YSYEKL. CDR3 sequence (DNA): TGCGCCAGCAGCCAAGGGCGCGGGGACCAAGAGACCCAGTACTTC. Encoded protein: CASSQGRGDQETQYF.

The chain recombines TRBV19 with TRBJ2-4, with TRBD1 as a possible D gene (6 bases). Trimming shortened V by 7 bases and J by 6 bases, and 13 bases separated the two germline ends. The CDR3 contains 13 residues. Germline V gene sequence: CDR1 LNHDA, CDR2 SQIVND (reference sequence). The CDR3 protein is CASKDRRINIQYF. The CDR3 DNA follows: TGTGCCAGTAAAGACAGGAGAATAAACATTCAGTACTTC.

This clone was observed many times. The chain recombines TRBV28 with TRBJ2-3; TRBD2 aligns across 14 bases. Trimming removed 10 bases from V and 4 bases from J; junction bases left unmatched: 7. The germline CDR1 and CDR2 sequences are MDHEN and SYDVKM. The CDR3 runs 15 residues. The CDR3 protein is CATKGLAGAADTQYF. In DNA, the CDR3 is TGTGCCACCAAGGGACTAGCGGGGGCCGCAGATACGCAGTATTTT.

The CDR3 is CASSFIGQGTNQPQHF. Written as DNA, the CDR3 is TGTGCCAGCAGCTTTATAGGCCAGGGGACAAATCAGCCCCAGCATTTT. This chain joins TRBV7-9 and TRBJ1-5; D may be TRBD1 (6 bases). Germline V gene data show CDR1 as SEHNR and CDR2 as FQNEAQ (reference sequence). The CDR3 totals 16 residues. V lost 3 bases to trimming and J lost 4 bases, with 16 bases between them.

The rearrangement uses TRBV2 and TRBJ2-1; a weak D match, TRBD2 (6 bases). The CDR3 loop spans 13 amino acids. The germline V gene has CDR1 SNHLY and CDR2 FYNNEI. With 7 bases removed from V and 8 bases from J, the gap between germline ends came to 15 bases. This CDR3 reads CASIGTSRDEQFF. The CDR3 nucleotides are TGTGCCAGCATCGGAACTAGCAGGGATGAGCAGTTCTTC. The whole variable domain, filled in from reference TRBV2 and TRBJ2-1, reads EPEVTQTPSHQVTQMGQEVILRCVPISNHLYFYWYRQILGQKVEFLVSFYNNEISEKSEIFDDQFSVERPDGSNFTLKIRSTKLEDSAMYFCASIGTSRDEQFFGPGTRLTVL.

The V gene is TRBV18, the J gene TRBJ1-1; D is unresolved. The CDR3 consists of 15 residues. The V end lost 3 bases, the J end lost 0 bases, and 11 bases lay between the germline ends. Germline V gene lookup returns CDR1 KGHSH and CDR2 LQKENI. In nucleotides, the CDR3 is TGTGCCAGCTCACCGGCGGAGGGAGTGAACACTGAAGCTTTCTTT. It codes for CASSPAEGVNTEAFF.

Of note for this clone: The same CDR3 also results from other DNA sequences found in this sample. This sequence joins TRBV20-1 and TRBJ2-7; D is undetermined. The CDR3 spans 11 residues. The V end was cut by 3 bases, the J end by 6 bases, with 9 bases between. CDR1 is DFQATT and CDR2 is SNEGSKA in the germline V gene (reference sequence). This CDR3 reads CSASSGFEQYF. CDR3 DNA: TGCAGTGCTAGCTCGGGTTTCGAGCAGTACTTC.

J is TRBJ2-3 and V is TRBV11-3, with TRBD1 identical over 10 bases. CDR3 size: 19 residues. V was clipped by 1 base and J by 3 bases; unmatched bases: 13. The germline V gene encodes CDR1 SGHNT and CDR2 YENEEA. CDR3 sequence reads: CASSLGQGAFGSSTDTQYF. Written as DNA, the CDR3 is TGTGCCAGCAGCTTAGGACAGGGGGCGTTTGGGTCATCGACAGATACGCAGTATTTT.

This chain connects TRBV5-4 to TRBJ1-5, with no clear D. Between the trimmed V and J ends, which lost 0 bases and 5 bases, there was a span of 12 bases. The V gene's germline CDR1 is SGHNT and CDR2 YYREEE (reference sequence). The CDR3 is 15 residues long. CDR3 in DNA: TGTGCCAGCAGCTTGGGGGCGGGGTCGGATCAGCCCCAGCATTTT. This sequence encodes CASSLGAGSDQPQHF.

This clone was seen a handful of times. The chain recombines TRBV5-8 with TRBJ2-1; TRBD2 matches 10 bases. CDR1 is SGHTS and CDR2 is YDEGEE in the germline V gene. V trimming: 3 bases; J trimming: 7 bases; junction bases outside the gene matches: 7. This CDR3 is built from 15 residues. CDR3 sequence: CASSSLAGAGNEQFF. The CDR3 DNA follows: TGTGCCAGCAGCTCCCTAGCGGGGGCGGGTAATGAGCAGTTCTTC.

This clone was found once. The chain has TRBV28 and TRBJ2-3; TRBD1 matches 8 bases. Germline loops: CDR1 MDHEN, CDR2 SYDVKM. V trimming: 5 bases; J trimming: 4 bases; junction bases outside the gene matches: 14. CDR3 length: 17 residues. This CDR3 reads CASSTTGTGWGPDTQYF. In DNA form, the CDR3 reads TGTGCCAGCAGTACGACCGGGACAGGCTGGGGTCCAGATACGCAGTATTTT.

CDR3 amino acids: CASSQVRQGSPLHF. The CDR3 DNA is TGTGCCAGCAGCCAAGTACGCCAGGGTTCACCCCTCCACTTT. The chain joins TRBV14 to TRBJ1-6; a possible D gene is TRBD1 (5 bases). Between the trimmed V and J ends, which lost 1 base and 9 bases, there was a span of 10 bases. The CDR3 sequence is 14 residues long. Germline assignment: CDR1 SGHDN and CDR2 FVKESK.

The gene calls are TRBV5-4 and TRBJ1-1, with D possibly TRBD1 on 6 matching bases. The CDR3 has 15 residues. The V gene's germline CDR1 is SGHNT and CDR2 YYREEE (reference sequence). V was shortened by 3 bases and J by 1 base, with 13 bases between the two germline ends. CDR3 residues: CASSSAVRGNTEAFF. The CDR3, as DNA: TGTGCCAGCAGCTCGGCGGTCAGGGGGAACACTGAAGCTTTCTTT.

V gene TRBV27 combines with J gene TRBJ1-6; D perhaps matches TRBD1 (5 bases). V lost 5 bases to trimming and J lost 7 bases, with 18 bases between them. The CDR3 is made up of 16 amino acids. The germline gives CDR1 MNHEY, CDR2 SMNVEV (reference sequence). The CDR3 loop reads CASSLGQGLENSPLHF. CDR3 bases: TGTGCCAGCAGTCTGGGCCAGGGTTTGGAGAATTCACCCCTCCACTTT.

The chain joins TRBV6-5 to TRBJ2-1; 7 positions agree with TRBD2. In germline, CDR1 is MNHEY, CDR2 SVGAGI. This CDR3 comprises 13 residues. Germline trimming cut 7 bases from V and 9 bases from J; bases unmatched to any gene: 9. The DNA of the CDR3 is TGTGCCAGCAAACCGGGGGGTGAGGGTGAGCAGTTCTTC. Translation gives CASKPGGEGEQFF.